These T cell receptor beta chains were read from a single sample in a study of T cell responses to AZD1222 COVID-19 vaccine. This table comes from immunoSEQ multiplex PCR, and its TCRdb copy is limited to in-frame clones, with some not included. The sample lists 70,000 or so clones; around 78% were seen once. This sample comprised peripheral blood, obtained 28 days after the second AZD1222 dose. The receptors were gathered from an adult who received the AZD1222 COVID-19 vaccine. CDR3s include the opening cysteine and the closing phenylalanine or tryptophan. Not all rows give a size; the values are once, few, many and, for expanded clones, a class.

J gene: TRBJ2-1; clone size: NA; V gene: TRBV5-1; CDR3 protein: CASSQGVSRHNEQFF
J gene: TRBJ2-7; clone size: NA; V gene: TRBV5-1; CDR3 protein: CASSLEGMRTYEQYF
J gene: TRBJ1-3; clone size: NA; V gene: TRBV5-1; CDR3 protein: CASSLDGPNSGNTIYF
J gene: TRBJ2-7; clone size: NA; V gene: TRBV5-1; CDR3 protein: CASKASGTAYEQYF
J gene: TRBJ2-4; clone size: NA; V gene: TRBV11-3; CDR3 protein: CASSSRTGKGDIQYF
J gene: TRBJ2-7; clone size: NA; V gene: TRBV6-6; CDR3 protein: CASKASGAYEQYF
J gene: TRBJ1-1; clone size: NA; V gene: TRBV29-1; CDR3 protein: CSVEGPNTEAFF
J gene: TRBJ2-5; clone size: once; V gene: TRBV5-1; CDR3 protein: CASSPGLGETQYF
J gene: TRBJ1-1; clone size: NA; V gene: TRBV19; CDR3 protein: CASIKGGTGIMNTEAFF
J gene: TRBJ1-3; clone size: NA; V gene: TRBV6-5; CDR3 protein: CASSPLRGIYF
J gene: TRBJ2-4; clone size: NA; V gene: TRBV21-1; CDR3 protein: CASLGRQGSRIAKNIQYF
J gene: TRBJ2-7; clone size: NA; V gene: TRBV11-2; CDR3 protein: CASRLTSNYEQYF
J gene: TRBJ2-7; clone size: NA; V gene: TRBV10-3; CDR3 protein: CAISESAAETYEQYF